This TCR beta chain is drawn from a study of cytomegalovirus exposure and HLA in healthy donors. A note on this clone: Its matching antigen is unknown.

PCR primers comprised 60 Vbeta and 13 Jbeta primers. Assay used: immunoSEQ multiplex PCR; TCRdb lists only in-frame clones, some missing. The sample carries some 150,000 clones, roughly four fifths recorded once. Whole-study results and caveats: It was reported that the classifier diagnosed cytomegalovirus status with high specificity and sensitivity in both the original and validation cohorts.

The V and J ends lost 5 bases and 4 bases respectively, with 9 bases between them. Looked up from germline, CDR1 is KGHSH and CDR2 is LQKENI. The CDR3 is 13 amino acids. This chain links TRBV18 with TRBJ2-1; D unresolved. The sequenced material came from PBMCs. The sequence came from a young man in good health and CMV-seropositive. The CDR3 sequence is CASSSTDYNEQFF. As DNA, the CDR3 is TGTGCCAGCTCATCCACAGATTACAATGAGCAGTTCTTC. The full variable domain, completed using reference TRBV18 and TRBJ2-1, is NAGVMQNPRHLVRRRGQEARLRCSPMKGHSHVYWYRQLPEEGLKFMVYLQKENIIDESGMPKERFSAEFPKEGPSILRIQQVVRGDSAAYFCASSSTDYNEQFFGPGTRLTVL.